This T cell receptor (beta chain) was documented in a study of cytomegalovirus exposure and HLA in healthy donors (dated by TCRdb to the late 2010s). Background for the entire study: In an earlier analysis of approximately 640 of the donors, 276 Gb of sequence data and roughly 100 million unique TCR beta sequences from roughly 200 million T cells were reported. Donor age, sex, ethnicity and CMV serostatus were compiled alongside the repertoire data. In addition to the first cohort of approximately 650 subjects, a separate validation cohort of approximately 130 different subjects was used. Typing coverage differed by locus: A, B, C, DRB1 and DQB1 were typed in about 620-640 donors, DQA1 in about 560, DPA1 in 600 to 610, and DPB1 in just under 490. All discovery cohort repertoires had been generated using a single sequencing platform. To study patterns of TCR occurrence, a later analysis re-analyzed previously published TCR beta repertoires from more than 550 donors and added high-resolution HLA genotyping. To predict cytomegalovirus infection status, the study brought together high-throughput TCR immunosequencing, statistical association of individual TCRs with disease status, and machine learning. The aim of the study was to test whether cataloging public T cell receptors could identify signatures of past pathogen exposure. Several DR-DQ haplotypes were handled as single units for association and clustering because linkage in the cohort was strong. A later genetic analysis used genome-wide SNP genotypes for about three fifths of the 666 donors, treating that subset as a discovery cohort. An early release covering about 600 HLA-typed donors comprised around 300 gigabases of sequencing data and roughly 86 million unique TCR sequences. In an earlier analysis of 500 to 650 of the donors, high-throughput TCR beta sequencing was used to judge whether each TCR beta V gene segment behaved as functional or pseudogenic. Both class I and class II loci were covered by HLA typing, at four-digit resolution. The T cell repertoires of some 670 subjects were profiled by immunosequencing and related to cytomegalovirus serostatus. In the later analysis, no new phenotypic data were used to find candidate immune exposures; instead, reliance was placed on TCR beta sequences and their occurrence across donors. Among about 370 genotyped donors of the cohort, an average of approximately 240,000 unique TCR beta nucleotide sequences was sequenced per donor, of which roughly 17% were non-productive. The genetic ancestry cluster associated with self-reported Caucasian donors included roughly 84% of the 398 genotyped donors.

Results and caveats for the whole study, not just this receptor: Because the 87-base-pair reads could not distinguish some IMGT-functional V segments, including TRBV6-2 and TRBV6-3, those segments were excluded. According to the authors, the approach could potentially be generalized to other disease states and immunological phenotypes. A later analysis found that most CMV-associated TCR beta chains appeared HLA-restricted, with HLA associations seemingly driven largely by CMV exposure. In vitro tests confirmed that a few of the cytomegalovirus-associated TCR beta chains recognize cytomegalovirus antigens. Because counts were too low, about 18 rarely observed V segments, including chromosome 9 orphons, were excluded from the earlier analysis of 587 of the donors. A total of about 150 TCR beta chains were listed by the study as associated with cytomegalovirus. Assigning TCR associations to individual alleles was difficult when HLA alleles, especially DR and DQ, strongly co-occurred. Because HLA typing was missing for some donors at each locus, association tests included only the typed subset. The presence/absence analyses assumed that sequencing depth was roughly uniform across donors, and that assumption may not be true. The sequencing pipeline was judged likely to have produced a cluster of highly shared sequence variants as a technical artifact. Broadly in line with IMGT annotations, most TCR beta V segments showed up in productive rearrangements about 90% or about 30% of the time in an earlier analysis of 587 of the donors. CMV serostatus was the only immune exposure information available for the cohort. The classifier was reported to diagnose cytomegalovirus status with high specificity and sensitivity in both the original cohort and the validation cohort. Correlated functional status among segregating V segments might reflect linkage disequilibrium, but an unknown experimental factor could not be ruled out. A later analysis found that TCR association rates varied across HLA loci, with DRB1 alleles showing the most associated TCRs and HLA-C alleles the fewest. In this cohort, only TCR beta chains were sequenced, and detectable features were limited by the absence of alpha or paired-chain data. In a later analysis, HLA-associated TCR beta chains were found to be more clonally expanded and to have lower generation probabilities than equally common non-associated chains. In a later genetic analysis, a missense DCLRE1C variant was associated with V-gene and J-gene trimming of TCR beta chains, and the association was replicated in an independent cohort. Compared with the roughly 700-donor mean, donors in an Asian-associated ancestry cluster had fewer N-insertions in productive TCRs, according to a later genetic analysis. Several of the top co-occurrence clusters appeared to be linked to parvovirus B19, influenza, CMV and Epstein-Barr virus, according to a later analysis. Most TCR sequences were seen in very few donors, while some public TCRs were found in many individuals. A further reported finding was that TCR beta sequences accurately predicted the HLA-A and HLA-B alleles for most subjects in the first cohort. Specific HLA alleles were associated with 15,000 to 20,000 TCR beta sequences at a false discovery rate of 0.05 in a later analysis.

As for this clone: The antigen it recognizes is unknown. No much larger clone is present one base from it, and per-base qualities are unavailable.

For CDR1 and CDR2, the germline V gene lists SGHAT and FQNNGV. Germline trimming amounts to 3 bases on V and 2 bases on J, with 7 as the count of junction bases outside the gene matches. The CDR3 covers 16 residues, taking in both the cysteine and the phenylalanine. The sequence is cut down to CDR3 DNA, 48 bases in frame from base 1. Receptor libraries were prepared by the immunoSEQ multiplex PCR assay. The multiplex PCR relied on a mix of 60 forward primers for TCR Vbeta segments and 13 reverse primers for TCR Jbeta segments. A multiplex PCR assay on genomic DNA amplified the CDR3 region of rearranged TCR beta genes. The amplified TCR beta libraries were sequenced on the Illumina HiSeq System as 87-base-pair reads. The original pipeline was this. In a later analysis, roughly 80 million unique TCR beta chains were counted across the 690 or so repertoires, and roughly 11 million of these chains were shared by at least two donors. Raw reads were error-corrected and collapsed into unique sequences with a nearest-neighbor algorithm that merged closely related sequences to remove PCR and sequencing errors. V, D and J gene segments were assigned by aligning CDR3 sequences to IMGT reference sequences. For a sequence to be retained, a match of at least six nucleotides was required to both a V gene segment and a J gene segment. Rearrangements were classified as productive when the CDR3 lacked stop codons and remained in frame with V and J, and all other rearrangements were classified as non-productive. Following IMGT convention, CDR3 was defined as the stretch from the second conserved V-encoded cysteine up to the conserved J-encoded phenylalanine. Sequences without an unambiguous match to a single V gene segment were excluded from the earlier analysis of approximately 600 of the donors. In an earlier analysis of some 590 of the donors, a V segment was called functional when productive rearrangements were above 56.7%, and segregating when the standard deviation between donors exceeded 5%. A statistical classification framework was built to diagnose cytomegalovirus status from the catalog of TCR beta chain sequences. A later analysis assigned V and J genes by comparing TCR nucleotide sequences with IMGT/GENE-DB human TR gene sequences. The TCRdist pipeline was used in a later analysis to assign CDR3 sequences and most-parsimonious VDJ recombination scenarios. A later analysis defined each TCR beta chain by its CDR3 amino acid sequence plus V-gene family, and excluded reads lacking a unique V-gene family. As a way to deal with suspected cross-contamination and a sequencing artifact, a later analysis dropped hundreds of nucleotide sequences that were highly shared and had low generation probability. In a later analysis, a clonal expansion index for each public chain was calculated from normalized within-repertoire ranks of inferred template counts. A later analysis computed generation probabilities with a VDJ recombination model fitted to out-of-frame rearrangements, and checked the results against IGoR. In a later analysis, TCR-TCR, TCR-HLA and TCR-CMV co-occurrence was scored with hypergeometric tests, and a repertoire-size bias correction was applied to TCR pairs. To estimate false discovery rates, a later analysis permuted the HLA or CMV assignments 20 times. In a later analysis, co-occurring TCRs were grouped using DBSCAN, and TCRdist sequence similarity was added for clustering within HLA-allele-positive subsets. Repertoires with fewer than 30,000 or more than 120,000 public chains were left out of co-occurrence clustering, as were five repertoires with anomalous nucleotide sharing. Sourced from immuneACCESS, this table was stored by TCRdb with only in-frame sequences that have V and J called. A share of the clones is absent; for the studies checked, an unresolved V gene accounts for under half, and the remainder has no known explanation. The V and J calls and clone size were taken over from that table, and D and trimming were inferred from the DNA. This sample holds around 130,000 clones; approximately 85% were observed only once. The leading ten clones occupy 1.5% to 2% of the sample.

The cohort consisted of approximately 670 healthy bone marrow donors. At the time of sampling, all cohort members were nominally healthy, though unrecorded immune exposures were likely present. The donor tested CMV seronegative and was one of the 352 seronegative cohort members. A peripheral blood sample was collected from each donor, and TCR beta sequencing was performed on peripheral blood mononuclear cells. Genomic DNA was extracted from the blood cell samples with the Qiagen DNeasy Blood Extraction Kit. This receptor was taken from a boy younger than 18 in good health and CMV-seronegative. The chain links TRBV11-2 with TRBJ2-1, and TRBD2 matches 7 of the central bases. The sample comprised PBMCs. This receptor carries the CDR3 CASSFWGGPTYNEQFF. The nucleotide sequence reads TGTGCCAGCAGCTTTTGGGGAGGGCCTACCTACAATGAGCAGTTCTTC. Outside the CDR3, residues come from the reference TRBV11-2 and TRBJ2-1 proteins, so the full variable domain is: EAGVAQSPRYKIIEKRQSVAFWCNPISGHATLYWYQQILGQGPKLLIQFQNNGVVDDSQLPKDRFSAERLKGVDSTLKIQPAKLEDSAVYLCASSFWGGPTYNEQFFGPGTRLTVL.